This TCR beta chain came from a study of blood T cell repertoires in COVID-19. Study information: Italy, Spain and the United States were the sources of the convalescent and acute COVID-19 samples. PBMCs, B-cell-depleted T cells, or T cells were the source of the cDNA or gDNA that made up the material.

Per the authors' pipeline: Reference gene primer amplification yielded estimated nucleated cell counts. Generated by immunoSEQ multiplex PCR, the TCRdb table keeps only in-frame clones and is missing some. V and J calls and clone size are copied from that table; D and trimming were computed from the DNA. Of 130,000 to 150,000 clones in the sample, about 84% are singletons; the top ten hold approximately 6.6%. CDR3 length: 12 residues. Germline V gene sequence: CDR1 MDHEN, CDR2 SYDVKM. V was shortened by 9 bases and J by 1 base, with 9 bases between the two germline ends. The clonotype originates from a human donor in a cohort sampled during active COVID-19. Sequenced sample: peripheral blood. The chain has TRBV28 and TRBJ1-1, with D possibly matching TRBD1 (5 bases). CDR3 amino acids: CASDRQNTEAFF. CDR3 in DNA: TGTGCCAGTGACAGACAGAACACTGAAGCTTTCTTT.